What follows is one T cell receptor (beta chain) and its context. The data were obtained in a study of cytomegalovirus exposure and HLA in healthy donors. Primers: 60 Vbeta forward and 13 Jbeta reverse. Here immunoSEQ multiplex PCR was the method, and the copy in TCRdb shows in-frame clones only, minus some. The sample holds about 160,000 clones, approximately 72% seen once. This clonotype was sampled from a man aged 35-49 years in good health and CMV-seropositive. Sequencing was carried out using PBMCs.

In nucleotides, the CDR3 is TGTGCCAGCTCGGACAGGGGGCAAGAGACCCAGTACTTC. It is translated as CASSDRGQETQYF. The chain combines TRBV2 with TRBJ2-5; 10 bases agree with TRBD1. V was pared by 8 bases and J by 2 bases, with 2 bases of the junction left unmatched. CDR1 and CDR2 (germline): SNHLY, FYNNEI. The CDR3 length is 13 residues. The full variable domain, completed using reference TRBV2 and TRBJ2-5, is EPEVTQTPSHQVTQMGQEVILRCVPISNHLYFYWYRQILGQKVEFLVSFYNNEISEKSEIFDDQFSVERPDGSNFTLKIRSTKLEDSAMYFCASSDRGQETQYFGPGTRLLVL.